This T cell receptor (beta chain) is from a study of shared clonotypes between healthy human individuals. Free of recent acute infections or vaccinations, the donors were healthy HIV-negative adults. The CDR3 has 16 amino acids. Germline V lookup: CDR1 LNHDA, CDR2 SQIVND (reference sequence). With 7 bases removed from V and 2 bases from J, the gap between germline ends came to 18 bases. The method was immunoSEQ multiplex PCR; TCRdb's version includes in-frame clones alone and lacks a portion of them. The data contain more than 400,000 clones, about 96% of them singletons. Whole-study findings and limits: Researchers sampled blood only, noting tissue repertoires likely differ. Unshared clonotypes carried lower generation probabilities than those common to all four donors. Memory subsets generally showed smaller estimated richness than naive subsets did.

About this clone: Its antigen is currently unknown.

This sequence joins TRBV19 and TRBJ1-5; no clear D gene. Input material: naive CD4+ T cells sorted from blood. Subset specified: CD45RA+ positively selected. This sequence was found in a woman under 40 in good health. This CDR3 is CASTPDYNPGNQPQHF. The CDR3 nucleotides read TGTGCCAGTACCCCGGACTATAACCCTGGCAATCAGCCCCAGCATTTT.